The clone carrying this T cell receptor (beta chain) has at least ten counts. The antigen remains undetermined. The sample belongs to a study of early T cells in non-severe SARS-CoV-2 infection. Across the study: Chains from this unsorted whole-blood bulk RNA could not be paired. Study conclusions and caveats: The study's VDJdb matching favored anti-spike CD8 responses and missed private and CD4 specificities.

V lost 8 bases and J 4 bases, leaving 16 bases between the germline ends. The CDR3 totals 13 residues. CDR1 DFQATT and CDR2 SNEGSKA come from the germline V gene (reference sequence). Separate cDNA molecules each had unique molecular identifiers attached to them. Via MiXCR, TCRdb re-called the 5' RACE reads, giving one row per CDR3 protein. This sample has around 40,000 distinct CDR3 sequences, with approximately 5.9% found just once. The chain uses TRBV20-1 and TRBJ2-3, with D possibly matching TRBD2 (6 bases). The TCR sequence derives from an adult who was a healthcare worker with PCR-confirmed SARS-CoV-2 infection or an uninfected control (not recorded which). The sample comprised whole blood. The CDR3 region is CSSNPSVSDTQYF. In DNA, the CDR3 is TGCAGTTCTAACCCTAGCGTCTCAGATACGCAGTATTTT.